This T cell receptor (beta chain) appears in the sequencing data of a study of blood T cells in healthy people across ages. Regarding the study as a whole: A roughly linear age-dependent decrease characterized TCR beta diversity per million T cells. More naive CD4+ cells and higher diversity marked long-lived donors relative to aged donors. One million T cells yielded diversity estimates that were considered underestimates.

Through a sample-barcoded 5' primer and a J-beta primer mix, a second PCR was run for about 6 to 11 cycles. TCRdb used MiXCR to reprocess the 5' RACE reads, holding one entry per CDR3 protein. Among some 700,000 distinct CDR3 sequences listed, roughly 20% were seen once. Germline V gives CDR1 SGHAT, CDR2 FQNNGV. V was cut by 5 bases and J by 0 bases, with 16 bases left in between. This CDR3 has 17 residues. As regards this clonotype: Its antigen is still unknown.

The receptor was isolated from a man between 65 and 85 years old in good health. This chain joins TRBV11-2 and TRBJ2-2; possible D gene TRBD2, 6 bases. Specimen: blood. CDR3 DNA: TGTGCCAGCAGCCGCAATTCCGGGACTGCGAACACCGGGGAGCTGTTTTTT. Its protein is CASSRNSGTANTGELFF.